This T cell receptor beta chain came from a study of shared clonotypes between healthy human individuals. The table came from immunoSEQ multiplex PCR; TCRdb's copy has only in-frame clones and leaves some out. In the table there are 950,000 to 1,300,000 clones, about 75% of which are singletons. V shed 8 bases and J shed 1 base, with 15 bases lying between them. From germline, CDR1 is MDHEN and CDR2 SYDVKM. CDR3 length equals 15 residues. A split of CD4+ cells into CD45RA+ naive and CD45RA-negative memory subsets was performed. Sequencing used memory CD4+ T cells sorted from blood. Subset given: CD45RA-negative fraction. The chain recombines TRBV28 with TRBJ1-5, with D possibly TRBD1 on 5 matching bases. This receptor was obtained from a man younger than 35 in good health. CDR3 sequence (DNA): TGTGCCAGCTTAGGGACCGACCTAAGCAATCAGCCCCAGCATTTT. Its protein is CASLGTDLSNQPQHF.